The 12 T cell receptor beta chains reported below all come from one sample, sequenced in a study of response to subunit inactivated influenza vaccine. TCRdb ran MiXCR on the RT-PCR reads and lists one entry per CDR3 protein. The profile shows around 570,000 distinct CDR3 sequences, around 8% of them singletons. The starting material was PBMCs from blood, obtained about 24 months after vaccination. These receptors were obtained from a man aged 50-75 years who received an inactivated influenza vaccine.

There are many counts of this clonotype. V and J are TRBV10-3 and TRBJ1-5; D uncertain. The CDR3 has 14 residues. Germline V gene sequence: CDR1 ENHRY, CDR2 SYGVKD. Trimming pared 5 bases from V and 0 bases from J, leaving 8 bases between. CDR3 bases: TGTGCCATCAGTTTGGAGTATAGCAATCAGCCCCAGCATTTT. Translated: CAISLEYSNQPQHF.

The J gene is TRBJ2-7, the V gene TRBV18; 7 nucleotides agree with TRBD1. Per the germline V gene, CDR1 is KGHSH and CDR2 is LQKENI. The CDR3 runs 14 residues. V trimming: 2 bases; J trimming: 3 bases; junction bases outside the gene matches: 4. In nucleotides, the CDR3 is TGTGCCAGCTCACCATCAGGACAGGACTACGAGCAGTACTTC. This gives the protein CASSPSGQDYEQYF.

This clonotype has a count of ten or more. The chain employs TRBV15 and TRBJ2-4, with D tentatively TRBD1 or TRBD2 (6 bases each). The germline CDR1 and CDR2 sequences are LNHNV and YYDKDF (reference sequence). The V gene lost 5 bases and the J gene lost 7 bases, with 18 bases spanning the gap. CDR3 size: 15 residues. The CDR3 sequence: CATSGGTLEGNIQYF. The CDR3 DNA sequence: TGTGCCACCAGCGGAGGGACACTCGAAGGGAACATTCAGTACTTC.

A few counts support this clonotype. The chain employs TRBV5-5 and TRBJ2-1, with TRBD2 matching 10 bases. J lost 7 bases, V lost 0 bases, and 7 bases had no gene match. The germline V gene encodes CDR1 SGHKS and CDR2 YYEKEE (reference sequence). The CDR3 is made up of 16 amino acids. CDR3 nucleotides: TGTGCCAGCAGCTTGGGGGGGCTAGCGGGAGCGAATGAGCAGTTCTTC. Encoded protein: CASSLGGLAGANEQFF.

The chain links TRBV7-2 to TRBJ1-5, with D perhaps matching TRBD1 (6 bases). The CDR3 consists of 14 residues. Trimming stripped 4 bases from V and 11 bases from J, with 18 bases between. CDR1 is SGHTA, CDR2 FQGNSA, per germline. This chain's CDR3 is CASSSSSDRQAQHF. The CDR3 bases are TGTGCCAGCAGCTCTAGTAGCGACAGGCAGGCCCAGCATTTT. The entire variable domain, with the rest obtained from reference TRBV7-2 and TRBJ1-5, is as follows: GAGVSQSPSNKVTEKGKDVELRCDPISGHTALYWYRQSLGQGLEFLIYFQGNSAPDKSGLPSDRFSAERTGGSVSTLTIQRTQQEDSAVYLCASSSSSDRQAQHFGDGTRLSIL.

This clonotype occurred a few times. The chain couples TRBV4-3 to TRBJ1-2; perhaps TRBD1 as D (6 bases). V lost 4 bases, J lost 8 bases, and 17 bases lay in between. This CDR3 is built from 14 residues. Per the germline V gene, CDR1 is LGHNA and CDR2 is YSLEER. CDR3 bases: TGCGCCAGCAGCCGGACGGACAGCAGGGGCGGCTACACCTTC. Protein product: CASSRTDSRGGYTF.

This clonotype was counted many times. The chain links TRBV4-1 to TRBJ2-3; no clear D gene. The CDR3 is made up of 13 amino acids. Between the trimmed V and J ends, which lost 0 bases and 4 bases, there was a span of 5 bases. The germline gives CDR1 MGHRA, CDR2 YSYEKL. As DNA, the CDR3 is TGCGCCAGCAGCCAAGACCCCCCAGATACGCAGTATTTT. Its translation: CASSQDPPDTQYF.

This clonotype was seen a single time. The chain uses TRBV10-3 and TRBJ1-1; tentative D call: TRBD1 (5 bases). Germline CDR1 ENHRY, CDR2 SYGVKD. CDR3 length: 14 amino acids. V was trimmed by 0 bases and J by 3 bases, leaving 8 bases between them. CDR3 region: CAISESLGDTEAFF. CDR3 coding DNA: TGTGCCATCAGTGAGTCATTAGGGGACACTGAAGCTTTCTTT.

The sample holds a few counts of this clonotype. The J gene is TRBJ1-4, the V gene TRBV20-1; 7 bases are a match to TRBD1. This CDR3 contains 16 residues. Trimming took 2 bases from V and 0 from J; bases not matched to a gene: 6. Looked up from germline, CDR1 is DFQATT and CDR2 is SNEGSKA (reference sequence). CDR3 sequence (DNA): TGCAGTGCTAGACCCGGGACAGCCGCAACTAATGAAAAACTGTTTTTT. Amino acids: CSARPGTAATNEKLFF.

This clonotype was observed a few times. The V gene is TRBV29-1, the J gene TRBJ2-3; 12 bases are a match to TRBD2. This CDR3 has 16 amino acids. Germline values: CDR1 SQVTM, CDR2 ANQGSEA. V lost 4 bases and J lost 4; bases outside the gene matches: 9. CDR3 sequence (DNA): TGCAGCGTTGTCGGGCTAGCGGGAGGGCCGGCAGATACGCAGTATTTT. It specifies CSVVGLAGGPADTQYF.

This clonotype occurred many times. The chain has TRBV19 and TRBJ2-7; TRBD2 matches at 12 bases. Germline-derived CDR1 and CDR2 are LNHDA and SQIVND (reference sequence). The J segment lost 6 bases and the V segment lost 5 bases, leaving 8 bases of the junction unmatched. The CDR3 runs 15 residues. CDR3 in amino acids: CASSPGLAGKFEQYF. As DNA, the CDR3 is TGTGCCAGTAGTCCCGGACTAGCGGGGAAATTCGAGCAGTACTTC.

A few counts support this clonotype. This chain uses TRBV29-1 with TRBJ2-1; TRBD2 is a possible D gene (6 bases). The CDR3 is 15 residues long. CDR1 SQVTM and CDR2 ANQGSEA come from the germline V gene. V gave up 3 bases and J gave up 1 base, with 13 bases separating them. The CDR3 region is CSVEIGGWSYNEQFF. The CDR3, as DNA: TGCAGCGTTGAGATTGGAGGGTGGTCCTACAATGAGCAGTTCTTC.